These 22 T cell receptor beta chains were all obtained from the same sample, sequenced in a study of cytotoxic CD8 clonotypes in ibrutinib-treated CLL. Repertoires were generated with immunoSEQ multiplex PCR, while TCRdb's copy carries only in-frame clones and drops some. Of over 70,000 clones listed, roughly 84% are singletons. Specimen: PBMCs, collected before ibrutinib treatment. These receptors were obtained from a human donor with chronic lymphocytic leukemia.

This clone has just a few counts. The V gene is TRBV19, the J gene TRBJ2-7; 9 nucleotides align to TRBD2. J gave up 6 bases and V 9 bases, and 15 bases lay outside the gene matches. CDR1 is LNHDA and CDR2 is SQIVND in the germline V gene (reference sequence). The CDR3 length is 15 residues. The CDR3 protein is CASNSLAGGPSEQYF. CDR3 DNA: TGTGCCAGCAATTCCCTCGCGGGAGGGCCCTCCGAGCAGTACTTC. Full variable domain (outside the CDR3, taken from reference TRBV19 and TRBJ2-7): DGGITQSPKYLFRKEGQNVTLSCEQNLNHDAMYWYRQDPGQGLRLIYYSQIVNDFQKGDIAEGYSVSREKKESFPLTVTSAQKNPTAFYLCASNSLAGGPSEQYFGPGTRLTVT.

V usage is TRBV7-6 and J usage is TRBJ2-3, with 10 bases that match TRBD2. Germline loops: CDR1 SGHVS, CDR2 FNYEAQ. The CDR3 covers 17 residues. Germline trimming cut 1 base from V and 1 base from J; bases unmatched to any gene: 5. The CDR3 here is CASSLGGGLAGTDTQYF. The CDR3 nucleotides are TGTGCCAGCAGCTTAGGAGGCGGACTAGCGGGCACAGATACGCAGTATTTT.

This sequence joins TRBV6-1 and TRBJ1-5; D uncertain. The CDR3 loop spans 11 amino acids. Germline V lookup: CDR1 MNHNS, CDR2 SASEGT. The CDR3 DNA is TGTGCTACTGGGTCTAGGTGGGCCCAGCATTTT. Translation: CATGSRWAQHF.

The table lists this clone with a count of one. This chain connects TRBV5-6 to TRBJ1-2; 12 bases fit TRBD1. The CDR3 consists of 15 residues. V was clipped by 4 bases and J by 4 bases; unmatched bases: 5. CDR1 is SGHDT, CDR2 YYEEEE, per germline. The chain's CDR3 is CASSAGTGGVYGYTF. The CDR3 DNA follows: TGTGCCAGCAGCGCCGGGACAGGGGGCGTCTATGGCTACACCTTC.

This clone was detected a few times. The rearrangement joins TRBV7-2 to TRBJ1-1, with a tentative D call TRBD1 (5 bases). The CDR3 spans 13 residues. Germline V CDR1 and CDR2: SGHTA, FQGNSA. V was trimmed by 6 bases and J by 11 bases, leaving 19 bases between them. Here the CDR3 reads CASSPMGQGWAFF. The CDR3 DNA reads TGTGCCAGCAGTCCTATGGGGCAGGGTTGGGCTTTCTTT.

V is TRBV11-3 and J is TRBJ2-1, with a weak D call TRBD2 (5 bases). From germline, CDR1 is SGHNT and CDR2 YENEEA. The V gene lost 0 bases and the J gene lost 2 bases, with 11 bases spanning the gap. This CDR3 contains 16 residues. CDR3 loop: CASSLEAGGPYNEQFF. CDR3 DNA sequence: TGTGCCAGCAGCTTAGAGGCGGGTGGACCCTACAATGAGCAGTTCTTC.

The V call is TRBV7-2, the J call TRBJ2-5, with D maybe TRBD1 (5 bases). The CDR3 is made up of 15 amino acids. Germline assignment: CDR1 SGHTA and CDR2 FQGNSA. The germline V and J ends were trimmed by 3 bases and 3 bases, with 14 bases remaining between them. The CDR3 loop reads CASSFWGNAKETQYF. CDR3 sequence (DNA): TGTGCCAGCAGCTTTTGGGGCAACGCGAAAGAGACCCAGTACTTC.

As to this clone: At the DNA level, this CDR3 is encoded by other sequences in the same sample as well. The CDR3 loop is CASSHGTAYGYTF. For the CDR3, the DNA is TGTGCCAGCAGCCACGGGACAGCCTATGGCTACACCTTC. J is TRBJ1-2 and V is TRBV7-9; 7 nucleotides match TRBD1. V lost 5 bases and J lost 4; bases outside the gene matches: 4. Germline values: CDR1 SEHNR, CDR2 FQNEAQ (reference sequence). This CDR3 spans 13 amino acids.

V usage is TRBV9 and J usage is TRBJ2-5; possible D gene TRBD1, 6 bases. This CDR3 is built from 17 residues. CDR1 is SGDLS, CDR2 YYNGEE, per germline. V was pared by 0 bases and J by 1 base, with 16 bases between. The CDR3 sequence: CASSVGTRRGFQETQYF. In DNA, the CDR3 is TGTGCCAGCAGCGTAGGGACGCGCAGGGGCTTCCAAGAGACCCAGTACTTC.

The chain uses TRBV27 and TRBJ1-2, with 7 bases fitting TRBD1. The trim removed 0 bases at V and 8 bases at J, leaving 9 bases unmatched. The CDR3 runs 15 residues. Per germline, CDR1 MNHEY and CDR2 SMNVEV (reference sequence). CDR3 sequence (DNA): TGTGCCAGCAGTTTATCGGGACAGCCAGCGAGAGGCTACACCTTC. It translates to CASSLSGQPARGYTF.

The chain joins TRBV18 to TRBJ1-4; D uncertain. Germline CDR1 KGHSH, CDR2 LQKENI. Trimming shortened V by 4 bases and J by 5 bases, and 14 bases separated the two germline ends. This CDR3 region has 15 residues. The CDR3 DNA reads TGTGCCAGCTCACGGGAAGGAGCCAACAATGAAAAACTGTTTTTT. As protein: CASSREGANNEKLFF.

J is TRBJ1-5 and V is TRBV19, with TRBD1 as a possible D gene (6 bases). Trimming took off 7 bases at V and 4 bases at J, with 14 bases between the two ends. The CDR3 has 14 amino acids. From germline, CDR1 is LNHDA and CDR2 SQIVND (reference sequence). The CDR3 DNA sequence: TGTGCCAGTAACCGGGGGCCTGGAAATCAGCCCCAGCATTTT. This translates into CASNRGPGNQPQHF. Complete variable domain (other parts from reference TRBV19 and TRBJ1-5): DGGITQSPKYLFRKEGQNVTLSCEQNLNHDAMYWYRQDPGQGLRLIYYSQIVNDFQKGDIAEGYSVSREKKESFPLTVTSAQKNPTAFYLCASNRGPGNQPQHFGDGTRLSIL.

This chain joins TRBV29-1 and TRBJ2-3, with TRBD2 identical over 9 bases. CDR3 length equals 15 residues. Germline assignment: CDR1 SQVTM and CDR2 ANQGSEA. V gave up 7 bases and J gave up 7 bases; unmatched junction bases: 15. The CDR3 spells CSGSSVAGEVHTQYF. In DNA form, the CDR3 reads TGCAGCGGCTCAAGTGTAGCGGGAGAGGTCCATACGCAGTATTTT.

This rearrangement joins TRBV11-2 to TRBJ2-5; no firm D call. Germline CDR1 SGHAT, CDR2 FQNNGV. The CDR3 has 14 amino acids. Deletions cut 1 base from V and 2 bases from J, with 8 bases between. The CDR3 DNA reads TGTGCCAGCAGCTTAGTGGGGATACAAGAGACCCAGTACTTC. This codes for CASSLVGIQETQYF.

The rearrangement joins TRBV7-2 to TRBJ2-5; D may be TRBD1 (5 bases). Germline V gives CDR1 SGHTA, CDR2 FQGNSA. V lost 0 bases and J lost 2, with 10 bases in between. This CDR3 spans 15 amino acids. Written as DNA, the CDR3 is TGTGCCAGCAGCTTAGCGGGGCAGGCTCAAGAGACCCAGTACTTC. Residues: CASSLAGQAQETQYF.

J is TRBJ2-3 and V is TRBV7-2; D is unresolved. The CDR3 has 11 amino acids. The germline V and J ends were trimmed by 1 base and 8 bases, with 4 bases remaining between them. CDR1 is SGHTA and CDR2 is FQGNSA in the germline V gene. The CDR3 region is CASSLGGTQYF. The CDR3 coding sequence is TGTGCCAGCAGCTTAGGAGGTACGCAGTATTTT.

This chain uses TRBV27 with TRBJ2-7; D tentatively fits TRBD1 or TRBD2 (5 bases each). V was cut by 4 bases and J by 3 bases, with 10 bases left in between. Germline V CDR1 and CDR2: MNHEY, SMNVEV (reference sequence). The CDR3 totals 13 residues. The CDR3 loop reads CASSWGRNYEQYF. The DNA of the CDR3 is TGTGCCAGCAGTTGGGGGAGAAACTACGAGCAGTACTTC.

The V gene is TRBV18, the J gene TRBJ1-2, with unresolved D. The germline V gene has CDR1 KGHSH and CDR2 LQKENI. The V and J ends lost 0 bases and 8 bases respectively, with 16 bases between them. This CDR3 has 15 residues. CDR3 amino acids: CASSPPSLPGLGYTF. The CDR3 DNA is TGTGCCAGCTCACCACCGTCTCTCCCAGGCCTCGGCTACACCTTC.

V usage is TRBV7-6 and J usage is TRBJ2-3; a possible D gene is TRBD2 (6 bases). The CDR3 runs to 14 residues. V gave up 5 bases and J gave up 0 bases, with 9 bases separating them. CDR1 is SGHVS and CDR2 is FNYEAQ in the germline V gene. DNA of the CDR3: TGTGCCAGCAGCAAAGGGACTAGCACAGATACGCAGTATTTT. It yields the protein CASSKGTSTDTQYF.

The V and J genes are TRBV29-1 and TRBJ1-2; 8 bases are shared with TRBD1. The CDR3 loop spans 16 amino acids. The germline CDR1 and CDR2 sequences are SQVTM and ANQGSEA. Trimming at V came to 8 bases and at J to 3 bases, leaving 17 bases not matched to a gene. The CDR3 bases are TGCAGCACTCTAGGACAGGGTCGGGTACGGGACTATGGCTACACCTTC. Translated, it gives CSTLGQGRVRDYGYTF.

This clone has a single count. The V gene is TRBV2, the J gene TRBJ2-1; 12 bases are shared with TRBD2. The V gene end was trimmed by 8 bases and the J gene end by 8 bases; junction bases not matched to a gene: 1. The CDR3 extends over 12 amino acids. From germline, CDR1 is SNHLY and CDR2 FYNNEI. DNA for the CDR3: TGTGCCAGCCGACTAGCGGGAGATGAGCAGTTCTTC. Its protein is CASRLAGDEQFF.

CDR3 protein: CAWRTSTSGSKNEQFF. DNA for the CDR3: TGTGCCTGGAGAACCTCGACTAGCGGGAGTAAAAATGAGCAGTTCTTC. J is TRBJ2-1 and V is TRBV30; the match to TRBD2 covers 12 bases. CDR1 is GTSNPN and CDR2 is SVGIG in the germline V gene (reference sequence). J gave up 7 bases and V 3 bases, and 10 bases lay outside the gene matches. The CDR3 is 16 residues long.